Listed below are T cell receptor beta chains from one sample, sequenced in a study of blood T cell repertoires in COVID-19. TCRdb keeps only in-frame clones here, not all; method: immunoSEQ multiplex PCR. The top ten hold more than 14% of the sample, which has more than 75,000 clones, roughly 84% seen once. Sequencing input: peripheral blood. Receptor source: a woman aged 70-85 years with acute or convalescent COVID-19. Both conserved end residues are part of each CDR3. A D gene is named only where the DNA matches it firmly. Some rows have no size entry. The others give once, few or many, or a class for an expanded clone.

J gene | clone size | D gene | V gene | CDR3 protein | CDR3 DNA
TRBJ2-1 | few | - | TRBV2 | CASSEGQSPSNEQFF | TGTGCCAGCAGTGAAGGTCAATCTCCGAGTAATGAGCAGTTCTTC
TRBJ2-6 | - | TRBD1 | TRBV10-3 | CAISQTGGSSGANVLTF | TGTGCCATCAGCCAGACAGGGGGTAGCTCTGGGGCCAACGTCCTGACTTTC
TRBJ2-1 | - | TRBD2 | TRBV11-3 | CASSTGAGGTYNEQFF | TGTGCCAGCAGCACCGGGGCGGGAGGAACCTACAATGAGCAGTTCTTC
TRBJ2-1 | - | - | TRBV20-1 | CSASGHDEQFF | TGCAGTGCTAGTGGGCATGATGAGCAGTTCTTC
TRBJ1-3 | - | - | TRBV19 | CASSNPGAPFGNTIYF | TGTGCCAGTAGTAACCCAGGGGCCCCTTTTGGAAACACCATATATTTT
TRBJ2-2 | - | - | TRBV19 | CASSKRQLLGGELFF | TGTGCCAGTAGTAAGCGACAGCTATTAGGCGGGGAGCTGTTTTTT
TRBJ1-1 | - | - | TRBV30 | CAWSVIGRVYTEAFF | TGTGCCTGGAGTGTAATTGGCCGGGTTTACACTGAAGCTTTCTTT
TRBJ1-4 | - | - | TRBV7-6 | CASSLSPAVGEKLFF | TGTGCCAGCAGCCTTTCACCGGCGGTGGGTGAAAAACTGTTTTTT
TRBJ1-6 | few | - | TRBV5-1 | CASRRQDLNSPLHF | TGCGCCAGCAGACGACAGGACCTTAATTCACCCCTCCACTTT
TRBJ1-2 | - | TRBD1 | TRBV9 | CASSVEEGARYGYTF | TGTGCCAGCAGCGTAGAGGAGGGGGCGCGGTATGGCTACACCTTC
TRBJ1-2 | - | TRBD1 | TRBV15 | CATSEGQDSNYGYTF | TGTGCCACCAGCGAGGGACAGGACTCTAACTATGGCTACACCTTC
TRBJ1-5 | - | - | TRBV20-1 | CSASRSGDSNQPQHF | TGCAGTGCTAGTCGGTCAGGGGATAGCAATCAGCCCCAGCATTTT
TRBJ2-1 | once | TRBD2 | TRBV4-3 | CASSQVAGGSGRGSYNEQFF | TGCGCCAGCAGCCAAGTCGCCGGGGGGAGCGGGAGGGGCTCCTACAATGAGCAGTTCTTC
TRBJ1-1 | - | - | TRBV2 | CASSLDSMNTEAFF | TGTGCCAGCAGTCTGGACAGCATGAACACTGAAGCTTTCTTT
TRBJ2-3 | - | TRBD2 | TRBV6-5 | CASSYERGPRDTQYF | TGTGCCAGCAGTTACGAGCGGGGGCCAAGGGATACGCAGTATTTT
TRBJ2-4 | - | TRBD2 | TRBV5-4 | CASSDPLAGVAKNIQYF | TGTGCCAGCAGCGACCCACTAGCGGGAGTCGCCAAAAACATTCAGTACTTC
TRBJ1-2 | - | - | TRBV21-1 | CASSKPFGPVGGYTF | TGTGCCAGCAGCAAACCGTTCGGCCCCGTCGGGGGCTACACCTTC
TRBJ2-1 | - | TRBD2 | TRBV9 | CASSPDGTSGVRSYNEQFF | TGTGCCAGCAGCCCCGACGGGACTAGCGGGGTGAGGTCCTACAATGAGCAGTTCTTC